This TCR beta chain was found in a study of T-cell memory formation after mild COVID-19. In TCRdb, the 5' RACE reads were re-called with MiXCR into one record per CDR3 protein. The table includes about 38,000 distinct CDR3 sequences, roughly 11% detected once. This clonotype was observed many times. Germline CDR1 reads KGHSH; CDR2 reads LQKENI. There are 13 residues in the CDR3. V lost 3 bases, J lost 4 bases, and 9 bases lay in between. Sequences were obtained from PBMCs or a T cell subset sorted from them (not recorded which). The chain has TRBV18 and TRBJ2-5; the D is unclear. The TCR sequence derives from a man between 18 and 35 years old who had mild COVID-19 (a few samples of this study predate the infection). Cell type and time point are not known. CDR3 residues: CASSPYSGETQYF. The CDR3 DNA reads TGTGCCAGCTCACCTTACTCGGGAGAGACCCAGTACTTC.